These 5 T cell receptor beta chains were sequenced from one sample in a study of control samples from healthy donors and cancer patients. The protocol was immunoSEQ multiplex PCR, while the TCRdb copy is restricted to in-frame clones and leaves out a portion. The sample has about 55,000 clones; approximately 95% are singletons. Material: blood. The receptors come from a woman in her twenties or thirties in good health.

This clone appeared a single time. The gene calls are TRBV7-2 and TRBJ2-1; 7 bases line up with TRBD1. CDR3 length: 14 amino acids. Germline V gene data show CDR1 as SGHTA and CDR2 as FQGNSA. V shed 2 bases, J shed 6 bases, and the junction held 4 bases outside the gene matches. The CDR3, as DNA: TGTGCCAGCAGCTTACCCCGACAGGGCAATGAGCAGTTCTTC. It is translated as CASSLPRQGNEQFF.

The chain uses TRBV6-6 and TRBJ2-2; no firm D call. This CDR3 region has 13 residues. The germline CDR1 and CDR2 sequences are MNHNY and SVGAGI (reference sequence). Trimming removed 5 bases from V and 3 bases from J, with 7 bases in between. CDR3 loop: CASSNRDTGELFF. CDR3 coding DNA: TGTGCCAGCAGTAACCGCGACACCGGGGAGCTGTTTTTT.

V usage is TRBV14 and J usage is TRBJ2-1; 9 bases line up with TRBD2. In germline, CDR1 is SGHDN, CDR2 FVKESK. This CDR3 is 13 amino acids long. V lost 1 base and J lost 15; bases outside the gene matches: 7. CDR3: CASSQVISGSLFF. The CDR3 nucleotides are TGTGCCAGCAGCCAAGTCATTAGCGGGAGTTTGTTCTTC.

Written as DNA, the CDR3 is TGTGCCAGTTACTCTCCGGGACAGCGAAATTCACCCCTCCACTTT. It specifies CASYSPGQRNSPLHF. The chain carries TRBV19 and TRBJ1-6; 7 bases fit TRBD1. This CDR3 has 15 residues. Germline V CDR1 and CDR2: LNHDA, SQIVND (reference sequence). Trimming removed 8 bases from V and 7 bases from J; junction bases left unmatched: 11.

The V gene is TRBV12-3 or TRBV12-4, the J gene TRBJ2-7, with 10 bases that match TRBD2. This CDR3 has 13 amino acids. With 3 bases clipped from V and 6 bases from J, the junction kept 2 bases outside the gene matches. DNA of the CDR3: TGTGCCAGCAGTTTGGGACTAGCGAGCGAGCAGTACTTC. The encoded protein is CASSLGLASEQYF.